The present TCR beta chain was sequenced within a study of breast tumors, draining lymph nodes, adjacent tissues listed by TCRdb under 2016. Turning to the overall study: TCR beta repertoires were compared across tumor, adjacent nontumor tissue and axillary lymph nodes obtained from breast cancer patients. In human breast cancer, the study set out to evaluate how tumor, surrounding tissue and draining lymph node repertoires relate to one another and whether T cells may move between these sites. Overall results and qualifications from the work: Tumors showed preferential V and J gene usage, and their T-cell repertoire diversity fell below that of lymph nodes yet above that of nontumor tissue. The data were considered consistent with the idea that most tumor T cells come from the lymph node and then expand in tumor tissue. The similarity between tumor and nontumor tissue repertoires was significantly greater in luminal-like breast cancer than in basal-like breast cancer. The study presented the conclusion that tumor T cells originate in lymph nodes as consistent with a hypothesis, not as something directly demonstrated.

The CDR1 and CDR2 encoded by the germline V gene are MDHEN and SYDVKM. The cysteine opens and the phenylalanine closes a CDR3 of 16 amino acids. Only the CDR3 portion is preserved as DNA: 48 bases, with reading frame beginning at the first base. V is pared back by 3 bases and J by 9 bases, with 24 bases lying between the germline termini. The sequencer listed for this sample is Illumina HiSeq 2000. Multiplex PCR amplification was used to build the TCR beta chain libraries. High-throughput sequencing was used to analyze the amplified TCR beta chain products. TCRdb handled the public reads itself, with Q25 trimming in fastp and clone calling in MiXCR, and kept productive beta chains. When rows share a CDR3 protein, they turn into one entry using the most common DNA and genes. The sample yields around 130,000 distinct CDR3 sequences; less than 25% were counted once. About 2.2% of the sample is held by the ten biggest clonotypes.

To note about this clonotype: Which antigen it targets is not known. Base qualities are missing; no much larger clone stands one base away.

Lymph node samples were obtained from the axillary draining lymph nodes of breast cancer patients. The sample was axillary lymph node tissue. The chain is encoded by TRBV28 joined to TRBJ2-7; no D gene is confidently identified. The TCR comes from a female donor with breast cancer. Some clones in this sample may be carry-over from other donors' samples. The CDR3 in this case is CASSFDFGNLQFGQYF. The DNA is as follows: TGTGCCAGCAGTTTTGATTTTGGCAACCTCCAGTTCGGGCAGTACTTC.